The rows below give T cell receptor beta chains drawn from one sample of a study of blood T cells in healthy people across ages. TCRdb itself ran the 5' RACE reads through MiXCR, one entry per CDR3 protein. The data contain over 600,000 distinct CDR3 sequences, about 21% of them seen just once; the ten biggest clones take up approximately 3.6%. Sequenced: blood. The receptor set was obtained from a man aged 65 to 85 in good health. Both conserved end residues are part of each CDR3. Fields, in order: clone size, V gene, D gene, J gene, CDR3 protein, CDR3 DNA. D genes are given only for firm matches. Size tells how often a clone was seen (once, few, many) or the class of an expanded clone, and some rows leave it out.

-	TRBV20-1	-	TRBJ2-1	CSARVPSSDEQFF	TGCAGTGCTAGAGTTCCTAGCTCGGATGAGCAGTTCTTC
-	TRBV3-1	TRBD1	TRBJ2-7	CASSQDLTGGYHEQYF	TGTGCCAGCAGCCAAGACCTTACAGGGGGTTACCACGAGCAGTACTTC
once	TRBV5-8	-	TRBJ1-1	CASSLGETWGTEAFF	TGTGCCAGCAGCTTGGGGGAAACTTGGGGCACTGAAGCTTTCTTT
few	TRBV6-6	TRBD1	TRBJ1-4	CASSTRGQGNEKLFF	TGTGCCAGCAGCACCCGAGGACAGGGTAATGAAAAACTGTTTTTT
-	TRBV20-1	TRBD2	TRBJ2-1	CSTRTSGKAYYNEQFF	TGCAGTACTCGGACTAGCGGGAAGGCTTACTACAATGAGCAGTTCTTC
-	TRBV6-5	-	TRBJ1-2	CASRKRQEGGYTF	TGTGCCAGCAGGAAACGACAGGAGGGTGGCTACACCTTC
-	TRBV7-2	-	TRBJ1-2	CASSSGAVTNYGYTF	TGTGCCAGCAGCTCCGGAGCTGTCACTAACTACGGCTACACCTTC
-	TRBV2	TRBD2	TRBJ2-2	CASSRGVAGVTGELFF	TGTGCCAGCAGCCGTGGGGTAGCGGGAGTGACCGGGGAGCTGTTTTTT
-	TRBV28	-	TRBJ1-1	CASSPMGGLNTEAFF	TGTGCCAGCAGTCCTATGGGGGGCCTGAACACTGAAGCTTTCTTT
-	TRBV20-1	TRBD2	TRBJ2-1	CSAPSGIMDEQFF	TGCAGTGCTCCAAGCGGGATCATGGATGAGCAGTTCTTC
-	TRBV20-1	-	TRBJ2-7	CSAREGSLNEQYF	TGCAGTGCTAGAGAGGGGAGTCTCAACGAGCAGTACTTC
few	TRBV20-1	-	TRBJ2-4	CSARGEVAKNIQYF	TGCAGTGCTAGAGGGGAGGTAGCCAAAAACATTCAGTACTTC
-	TRBV5-1	-	TRBJ2-2	CASSLDSGNTGELFF	TGCGCCAGCAGCTTGGACTCAGGGAACACCGGGGAGCTGTTTTTT
few	TRBV20-1	-	TRBJ2-3	CSAFDRRTDTQYF	TGCAGTGCCTTCGACAGGCGCACAGATACGCAGTATTTT
-	TRBV14	TRBD2	TRBJ2-2	CASSGTSGRSGTGELFF	TGTGCCAGCTCGGGGACTAGCGGGAGATCGGGCACCGGGGAGCTGTTTTTT
few	TRBV20-1	-	TRBJ1-2	CSAISPGLNYGYTF	TGCAGTGCTATATCGCCGGGACTTAACTATGGCTACACCTTC
many	TRBV19	-	TRBJ2-1	CASSTFLGYNEQFF	TGTGCCAGTAGTACCTTCCTAGGCTACAATGAGCAGTTCTTC
-	TRBV10-3	-	TRBJ2-1	CAIKGQVNEQFF	TGTGCCATTAAGGGGCAGGTCAATGAGCAGTTCTTC
-	TRBV18	-	TRBJ1-5	CASSRGGVDNQPQHF	TGTGCCAGCTCCCGAGGGGGTGTGGACAATCAGCCCCAGCATTTT
once	TRBV29-1	TRBD2	TRBJ2-5	CSVAASGREETQYF	TGCAGCGTTGCAGCTAGCGGGAGGGAGGAGACCCAGTACTTC
many	TRBV5-1	-	TRBJ2-5	CASSLAQGRETQYF	TGCGCCAGCAGCTTGGCCCAGGGACGCGAGACCCAGTACTTC
-	TRBV19	TRBD1	TRBJ2-3	CASTRTGMGTDTQYF	TGTGCCAGTACCAGGACAGGGATGGGGACAGATACGCAGTATTTT
-	TRBV20-1	TRBD2	TRBJ2-1	CSARVAGGPSYNEQFF	TGCAGTGCTAGGGTAGCGGGAGGGCCCTCCTACAATGAGCAGTTCTTC
-	TRBV5-1	-	TRBJ1-3	CASSYEVQPGNTIYF	TGCGCCAGCAGCTACGAGGTTCAACCTGGAAACACCATATATTTT
-	TRBV19	-	TRBJ2-1	CASSGMWGRNNEQFF	TGTGCCAGTAGTGGTATGTGGGGAAGAAACAATGAGCAGTTCTTC
-	TRBV7-2	-	TRBJ2-7	CASSSPGVYEQYF	TGTGCCAGCAGCTCGCCAGGAGTCTACGAGCAGTACTTC
many	TRBV7-9	TRBD1	TRBJ2-5	CASSYLLGQGPDDETQYF	TGTGCCAGCAGCTACCTTCTTGGACAGGGGCCAGACGATGAGACCCAGTACTTC
few	TRBV18	-	TRBJ1-1	CASSQRGSEAFF	TGTGCCAGCTCACAAAGAGGGTCTGAAGCTTTCTTT
many	TRBV7-2	TRBD2	TRBJ2-5	CASSATSGRFQETQYF	TGTGCCAGCAGCGCTACTAGCGGGAGGTTCCAAGAGACCCAGTACTTC
few	TRBV7-3	-	TRBJ2-7	CASSHLRPQGIYEQYF	TGTGCCAGCAGCCATTTAAGGCCCCAAGGGATTTACGAGCAGTACTTC
-	TRBV10-3	TRBD2	TRBJ2-4	CAISESIGGSGKNIQYF	TGTGCCATCAGTGAGTCGATCGGGGGTAGCGGGAAAAACATTCAGTACTTC
few	TRBV28	-	TRBJ2-7	CASKGPLGAYEQYF	TGTGCCAGCAAGGGCCCCCTTGGGGCCTACGAGCAGTACTTC
-	TRBV11-2	-	TRBJ2-2	CASSLSGLANTGELFF	TGTGCCAGCAGCTTAAGTGGACTGGCGAACACCGGGGAGCTGTTTTTT
-	TRBV4-2	-	TRBJ1-5	CASSEVLLQPQHF	TGTGCCAGCAGCGAAGTATTATTACAGCCCCAGCATTTT
few	TRBV12-3/TRBV12-4	TRBD2	TRBJ2-1	CASRGTSGDNEQFF	TGTGCCAGCAGGGGGACTAGCGGGGACAATGAGCAGTTCTTC
few	TRBV7-9	TRBD2	TRBJ2-1	CASSLGIAGNNEQFF	TGTGCCAGCAGCTTAGGGATAGCGGGAAACAATGAGCAGTTCTTC
-	TRBV5-1	-	TRBJ2-1	CASSRETGAYNEQFF	TGCGCCTCTTCCCGCGAGACAGGTGCTTACAATGAGCAGTTCTTC
few	TRBV27	TRBD2	TRBJ2-2	CASSPLAAITGELFF	TGTGCCAGCAGTCCACTAGCGGCAATCACCGGGGAGCTGTTTTTT
few	TRBV27	TRBD2	TRBJ2-1	CASSLSSGRANEQFF	TGTGCCAGCAGTTTATCTAGCGGGAGGGCCAATGAGCAGTTCTTC
few	TRBV3-1	-	TRBJ2-6	CASSQVHAGANVLTF	TGTGCCAGCAGCCAAGTCCATGCTGGGGCCAACGTCCTGACTTTC
few	TRBV18	-	TRBJ2-7	CASSPSNREGYF	TGTGCCAGCTCACCATCCAACCGCGAGGGGTACTTC
-	TRBV10-3	TRBD1	TRBJ2-2	CAIRTGVSDTGELFF	TGTGCCATCAGGACAGGGGTTTCGGACACCGGGGAGCTGTTTTTT
few	TRBV2	-	TRBJ2-5	CASSGRRGETQYF	TGTGCCAGCAGTGGGCGTAGGGGGGAGACCCAGTACTTC
few	TRBV6-5	TRBD1	TRBJ1-4	CASRRGTAPIFNEKLFF	TGTGCCAGCAGACGAGGGACAGCTCCCATTTTTAATGAAAAACTGTTTTTT
few	TRBV19	TRBD1	TRBJ2-5	CASSRTGPLETQYF	TGTGCCAGTAGTAGGACAGGTCCGCTGGAGACCCAGTACTTC
-	TRBV6-5	-	TRBJ1-2	CASSYSRQGRRYGYTF	TGTGCCAGCAGTTACTCGCGTCAGGGTCGCCGCTATGGCTACACCTTC
-	TRBV11-2	TRBD2	TRBJ2-7	CASSSSRTSGTYEQYF	TGTGCCAGCAGCTCCAGCCGGACTAGCGGTACCTACGAGCAGTACTTC
-	TRBV12-3/TRBV12-4	-	TRBJ2-3	CASSQERTTTDTRYF	TGTGCCAGCAGCCAGGAGAGGACCACCACAGATACGCGGTATTTT
few	TRBV5-1	TRBD1	TRBJ1-3	CASSLDRGPGNTIYF	TGCGCCAGCAGCTTGGACAGGGGGCCAGGAAACACCATATATTTT
-	TRBV29-1	-	TRBJ1-1	CSVDPGSTEAFF	TGCAGCGTTGACCCAGGTAGCACTGAAGCTTTCTTT
few	TRBV6-1	-	TRBJ2-1	CASSGPSPNEQFF	TGTGCCAGCAGTGGCCCTTCACCCAATGAGCAGTTCTTC